This T cell receptor (beta chain) is from a study of blood T cell repertoires in COVID-19. Study context: T cells, B-cell-depleted T cells, or PBMCs supplied cDNA or gDNA.

TCRdb's copy holds only in-frame clones and misses some; the assay was immunoSEQ multiplex PCR. The profile shows just over 300,000 clones, 85% to 90% of them singletons. Categorization into cohorts depended on clinical history that participants reported. Trimming took off 6 bases at V and 4 bases at J, with 9 bases between the two ends. CDR1 and CDR2 from the germline V gene are WNHNN and SYGVQD (reference sequence). The CDR3 runs 12 residues. The rearrangement joins TRBV10-1 to TRBJ1-1, with unresolved D. This TCR was recovered from a young man who had recovered from COVID-19. The sequenced sample consisted of PBMCs or T cells enriched from blood (not recorded which). The CDR3 is CASSHTGTEAFF. The CDR3, as DNA: TGCGCCAGCAGCCACACGGGCACTGAAGCTTTCTTT.